This T cell receptor (beta chain) is from a study of cytomegalovirus exposure and HLA in healthy donors (dated 2017 in TCRdb). About the investigation overall: An earlier analysis of roughly 500 of the donors reported approximately 260 Gb of sequence data and 95 million to 120 million unique TCR beta sequences obtained from about 180 million T cells. In a later genetic analysis, genome-wide SNP genotypes for about 55% of the 666 donors were used, and that subset was treated as a discovery cohort. Donor age, sex, ethnicity and CMV serostatus were collected together with the repertoire data. Typing coverage varied by locus: about 620-630 donors for A, B, C, DRB1 and DQB1; approximately 520 for DQA1; over 600 for DPA1; fewer than 480 for DPB1. About 330 gigabases of sequencing data and around 85 million unique TCR sequences made up an early release that covered some 640 HLA-typed donors. Besides the first cohort of roughly 700 subjects, a separate validation cohort made up of 120 different subjects was used. Using immunosequencing, the study profiled T cell repertoires from around 670 subjects and related those repertoires to cytomegalovirus serostatus. A later analysis re-analyzed previously published TCR beta repertoires from approximately 700 donors and added high-resolution HLA genotyping to study TCR occurrence patterns. About five DR-DQ haplotypes were treated as single units for association and clustering because of strong linkage in the cohort. HLA typing included class I and class II loci at four-digit resolution. Across approximately 400 genotyped donors of the cohort, an average of about 250,000 unique TCR beta nucleotide sequences per donor were sequenced, and approximately 19% of those sequences were non-productive. Rather than drawing on any new phenotypic data, the later analysis identified candidate immune exposures from TCR beta sequences and the way those sequences occurred across donors. Every repertoire in the discovery cohort had been generated on one and the same sequencing platform. The study combined high-throughput TCR immunosequencing, statistical association of individual TCRs with disease status, and machine learning to predict cytomegalovirus infection status. An earlier analysis of 587 of the donors applied high-throughput TCR beta sequencing to assess whether each TCR beta V gene segment acted as functional or pseudogenic. The study aimed to test whether signatures of past pathogen exposure could be identified by cataloging public T cell receptors. The genetic ancestry cluster associated with self-reported Caucasian donors included roughly four fifths of the 300 to 450 genotyped donors. Broad study findings and their caveats: Most TCR sequences were seen in very few donors, while some public TCRs were found in many individuals. The only immune exposure information available for the cohort was CMV serostatus. Linkage disequilibrium might explain the correlated functional status among segregating V segments, but an unknown experimental factor could not be excluded. In a later analysis, HLA-associated TCR beta chains were found to be more clonally expanded and to have lower generation probabilities than equally common non-associated chains. In a later analysis, 16,951 TCR beta sequences were associated with specific HLA alleles at a false discovery rate of 0.05. When HLA alleles, especially DR and DQ, strongly co-occurred, attributing TCR associations to individual alleles was difficult. In vitro tests confirmed that three of the cytomegalovirus-associated TCR beta chains recognize cytomegalovirus antigens. A further reported finding was that TCR beta sequences accurately predicted the HLA-A and HLA-B alleles for most subjects in the first cohort. The cohort was sequenced for TCR beta chains only, and without alpha or paired-chain data the features that could be detected were limited. A later analysis found that most CMV-associated TCR beta chains appeared HLA-restricted, with HLA associations seemingly driven largely by CMV exposure. Because some donors lacked HLA typing at each locus, the association tests relied only on the typed subset. Some IMGT-functional V segments, including TRBV6-2 and TRBV6-3, could not be told apart with the 87-base-pair reads, so those segments were excluded. In a later analysis, the rate of TCR association differed among HLA loci, with DRB1 alleles having the most associated TCRs and HLA-C alleles having the fewest. Sequencing depth was assumed to be roughly uniform across donors in the presence/absence analyses, though that assumption may not hold. In a later analysis, several top co-occurrence clusters were reported to appear linked to parvovirus B19, influenza, CMV and Epstein-Barr virus. In both the original and validation cohorts, the classifier was reported to diagnose cytomegalovirus status with high specificity and sensitivity. The study listed 164 TCR beta chains as associated with cytomegalovirus. Because counts were too low, more than 15 rarely observed V segments, including chromosome 9 orphons, were left out of the earlier analysis of about 500 of the donors. In a later genetic analysis, fewer N-insertions in productive TCRs were reported among donors in an Asian-associated ancestry cluster than the approximately 670-donor mean. It was suggested by the authors that the approach could potentially be generalized to other disease states and immunological phenotypes. A later genetic analysis associated a missense DCLRE1C variant with V-gene and J-gene trimming of TCR beta chains, and an independent cohort replicated the association. The sequencing pipeline was judged likely to have produced a cluster of highly shared sequence variants as a technical artifact. Broadly in line with IMGT annotations, most TCR beta V segments showed up in productive rearrangements about 87% or about 30% of the time in an earlier analysis of 587 of the donors.

The cohort comprised under 700 healthy bone marrow donors. Cohort members were all nominally healthy when sampled, although unrecorded immune exposures were likely present. The donor tested CMV seronegative and was one of the 352 seronegative cohort members. A peripheral blood sample was provided by each donor, and peripheral blood mononuclear cells were used for TCR beta sequencing. The Qiagen DNeasy Blood Extraction Kit was used to extract genomic DNA from the blood cell samples. According to the germline V gene, CDR1 reads KGHSH and CDR2 reads LQKENI. Including the terminal cysteine and phenylalanine, the CDR3 comprises 16 residues. Only the CDR3 region is kept as DNA, spanning 48 bases read in frame from base 1. Ends trimmed: V by 4 bases, J by 4 bases; bases unmatched to a gene: 11. The method was the immunoSEQ multiplex PCR assay. For the multiplex PCR, a mixture combining 60 forward primers for TCR Vbeta segments and 13 reverse primers for TCR Jbeta segments was used. Amplification of the CDR3 region of rearranged TCR beta genes was performed with a multiplex PCR assay on genomic DNA. On the Illumina HiSeq System, the amplified TCR beta libraries were sequenced as 87-base-pair reads. In the source study's methods: Across the 670 or so repertoires, a later analysis counted 80 million or so unique TCR beta chains, roughly 11 million of which were shared by at least two donors. To remove PCR and sequencing errors, raw reads were error-corrected and collapsed into unique sequences using a nearest-neighbor algorithm that merged closely related sequences. V, D and J gene segments were assigned by aligning CDR3 sequences to IMGT reference sequences. Each retained sequence needed at least a six-nucleotide match to both a V gene segment and a J gene segment. Rearrangements were classified as productive when the CDR3 lacked stop codons and remained in frame with V and J, and all other rearrangements were classified as non-productive. Following IMGT convention, CDR3 was defined as the stretch from the second conserved V-encoded cysteine to the conserved J-encoded phenylalanine. The earlier analysis of some 550 of the donors excluded any sequence lacking an unambiguous match to a single V gene segment. In an earlier analysis of roughly 600 of the donors, a V segment was called functional when productive rearrangements were above 56.7%, and segregating when the standard deviation between donors exceeded 5%. A statistical classification framework was built to diagnose cytomegalovirus status from the catalog of TCR beta chain sequences. In a later analysis, V and J genes were assigned by comparing TCR nucleotide sequences against IMGT/GENE-DB human TR gene sequences. In a later analysis, CDR3 sequences and most-parsimonious VDJ recombination scenarios were assigned using the TCRdist pipeline. In a later analysis, each TCR beta chain was defined by its CDR3 amino acid sequence together with its V-gene family, and reads lacking a unique V-gene family were excluded. To address suspected cross-contamination and a sequencing artifact, a later analysis removed around 600 highly shared, low-generation-probability nucleotide sequences. In a later analysis, a clonal expansion index was calculated for each public chain from normalized within-repertoire ranks of inferred template counts. Generation probabilities in a later analysis came from a VDJ recombination model fitted to out-of-frame rearrangements, and those results were checked against IGoR. In a later analysis, hypergeometric tests were used to score TCR-TCR, TCR-HLA and TCR-CMV co-occurrence, with a repertoire-size bias correction applied to TCR pairs. A later analysis estimated false discovery rates by permuting HLA or CMV assignments 20 times. A later analysis grouped co-occurring TCRs with DBSCAN, adding TCRdist sequence similarity when clustering within HLA-allele-positive subsets. Repertoires with fewer than 30,000 or more than 120,000 public chains were left out of co-occurrence clustering, as were about 5 repertoires with anomalous nucleotide sharing. TCRdb re-hosts the immuneACCESS table, in-frame sequences only. Its copies lack some clones; in the studies checked, an unresolved V gene accounts for under half of them, and the cause for the rest is not known. V and J calls plus clone size are reproduced from that table; the DNA served to infer D and trimming. For this sample there are under 200,000 clones; approximately 81% appear just once. The ten largest account for less than 4.5% of the sample.

Concerning this clone: Its target antigen remains unknown. There are no base qualities to consult, and no much larger clone falls within one base.

This TCR was recovered from a man between 45 and 60 years old in good health and CMV-seronegative. What was sequenced was PBMCs. The receptor chain draws on TRBV18 and TRBJ2-3; TRBD2 matches 7 bases in the middle. The CDR3 protein sequence reads: CASSLGPRGTADTQYF. The bases read TGTGCCAGCTCACTGGGACCGCGGGGGACCGCAGATACGCAGTATTTT.